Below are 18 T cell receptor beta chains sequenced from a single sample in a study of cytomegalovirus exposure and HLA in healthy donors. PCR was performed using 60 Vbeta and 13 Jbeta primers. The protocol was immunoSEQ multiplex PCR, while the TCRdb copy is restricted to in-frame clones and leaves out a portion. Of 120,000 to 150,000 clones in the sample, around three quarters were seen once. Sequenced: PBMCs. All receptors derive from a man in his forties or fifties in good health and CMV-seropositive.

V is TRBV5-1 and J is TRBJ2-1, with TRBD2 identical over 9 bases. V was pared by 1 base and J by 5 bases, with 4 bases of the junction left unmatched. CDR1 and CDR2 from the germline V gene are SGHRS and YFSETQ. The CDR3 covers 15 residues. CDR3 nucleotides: TGCGCCAGCAGCTTGTCCCTAGCGGGACACAATGAGCAGTTCTTC. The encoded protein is CASSLSLAGHNEQFF.

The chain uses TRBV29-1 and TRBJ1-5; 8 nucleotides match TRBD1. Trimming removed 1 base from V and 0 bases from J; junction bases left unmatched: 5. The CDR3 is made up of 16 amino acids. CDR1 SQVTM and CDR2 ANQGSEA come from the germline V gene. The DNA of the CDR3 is TGCAGCGTTGAAGCTCAGGGGGCGGGTAGCAATCAGCCCCAGCATTTT. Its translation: CSVEAQGAGSNQPQHF.

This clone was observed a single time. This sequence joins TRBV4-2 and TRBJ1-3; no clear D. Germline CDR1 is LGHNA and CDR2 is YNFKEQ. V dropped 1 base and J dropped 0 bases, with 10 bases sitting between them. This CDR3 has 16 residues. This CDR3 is CASSQALSVSGNTIYF. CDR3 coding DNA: TGTGCCAGCAGCCAAGCACTCAGCGTCTCTGGAAACACCATATATTTT.

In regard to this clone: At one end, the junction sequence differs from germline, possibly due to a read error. The CDR3 spells CASSDYSGQGIF. For the CDR3, the DNA is TGTGCCAGCAGTGATTACTCGGGACAGGGTATATTC. The chain employs TRBV2 and TRBJ2-7; 9 nucleotides line up with TRBD1. This CDR3 has 12 residues. CDR1 and CDR2 (germline): SNHLY, FYNNEI.

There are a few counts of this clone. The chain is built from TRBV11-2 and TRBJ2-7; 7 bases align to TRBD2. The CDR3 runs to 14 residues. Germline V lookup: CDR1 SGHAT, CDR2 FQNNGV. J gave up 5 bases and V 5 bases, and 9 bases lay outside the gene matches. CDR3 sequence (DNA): TGTGCCAGCAGCCGCGGACTAGTTAGCGACGAGCAGTACTTC. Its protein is CASSRGLVSDEQYF.

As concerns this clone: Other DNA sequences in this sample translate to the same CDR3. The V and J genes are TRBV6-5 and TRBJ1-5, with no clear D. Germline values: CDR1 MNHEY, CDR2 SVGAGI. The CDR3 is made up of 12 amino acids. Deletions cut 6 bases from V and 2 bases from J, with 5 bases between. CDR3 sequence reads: CASRERNQPQHF. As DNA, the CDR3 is TGTGCCAGCAGGGAGCGCAATCAGCCCCAGCATTTT.

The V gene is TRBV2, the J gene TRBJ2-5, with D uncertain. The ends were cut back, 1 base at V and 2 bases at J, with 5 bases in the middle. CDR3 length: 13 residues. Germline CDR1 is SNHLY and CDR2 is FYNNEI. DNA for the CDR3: TGTGCCAGCAGTGAAGATCAGCAAGAGACCCAGTACTTC. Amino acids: CASSEDQQETQYF.

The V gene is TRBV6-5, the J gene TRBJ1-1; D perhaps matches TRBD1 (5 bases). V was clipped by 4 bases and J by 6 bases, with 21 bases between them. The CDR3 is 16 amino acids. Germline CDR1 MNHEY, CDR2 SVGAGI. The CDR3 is CASSSRLGGTGPEAFF. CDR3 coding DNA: TGTGCCAGCAGTTCCCGCCTTGGGGGGACCGGCCCTGAAGCTTTCTTT.

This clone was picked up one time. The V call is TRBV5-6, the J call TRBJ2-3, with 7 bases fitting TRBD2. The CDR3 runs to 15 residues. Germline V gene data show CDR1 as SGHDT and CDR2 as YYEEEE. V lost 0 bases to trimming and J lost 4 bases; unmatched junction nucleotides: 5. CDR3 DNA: TGTGCCAGCAGCTTGGTGGGGGAGGGACCAGATACGCAGTATTTT. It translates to CASSLVGEGPDTQYF.

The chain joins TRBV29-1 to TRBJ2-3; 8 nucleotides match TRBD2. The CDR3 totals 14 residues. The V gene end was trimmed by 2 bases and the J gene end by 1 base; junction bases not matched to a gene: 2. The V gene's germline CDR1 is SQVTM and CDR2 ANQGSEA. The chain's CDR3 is CSVEPGGGTDTQYF. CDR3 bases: TGCAGCGTTGAACCGGGGGGGGGCACAGATACGCAGTATTTT.

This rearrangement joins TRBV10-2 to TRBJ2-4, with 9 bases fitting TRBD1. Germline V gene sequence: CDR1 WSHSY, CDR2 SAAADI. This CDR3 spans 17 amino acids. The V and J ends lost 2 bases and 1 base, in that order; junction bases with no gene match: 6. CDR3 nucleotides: TGCGCCAGCAGTGAGCGGGGACAGGGTAGCGCCAAAAACATTCAGTACTTC. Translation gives CASSERGQGSAKNIQYF.

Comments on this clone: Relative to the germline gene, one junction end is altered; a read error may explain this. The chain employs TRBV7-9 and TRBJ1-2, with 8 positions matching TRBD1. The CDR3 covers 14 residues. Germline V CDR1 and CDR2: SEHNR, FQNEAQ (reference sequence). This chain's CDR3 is CSSSSGTGVPGYTF. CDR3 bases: TGTTCCAGCAGCTCCGGGACAGGCGTGCCGGGCTACACCTTC.

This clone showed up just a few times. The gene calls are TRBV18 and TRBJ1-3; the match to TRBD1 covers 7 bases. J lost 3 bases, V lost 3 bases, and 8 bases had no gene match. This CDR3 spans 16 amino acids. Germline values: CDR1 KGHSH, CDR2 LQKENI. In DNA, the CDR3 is TGTGCCAGCTCACCCTTCACAGGGGAAAGTGGAAACACCATATATTTT. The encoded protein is CASSPFTGESGNTIYF.

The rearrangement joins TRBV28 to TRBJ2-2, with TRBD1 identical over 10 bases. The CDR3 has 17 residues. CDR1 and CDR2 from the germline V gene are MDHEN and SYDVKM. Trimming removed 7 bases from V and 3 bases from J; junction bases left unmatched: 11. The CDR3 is CASTNYRTGGYTGELFF. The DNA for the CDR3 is TGTGCCAGCACCAACTATCGGACAGGGGGATACACCGGGGAGCTGTTTTTT.

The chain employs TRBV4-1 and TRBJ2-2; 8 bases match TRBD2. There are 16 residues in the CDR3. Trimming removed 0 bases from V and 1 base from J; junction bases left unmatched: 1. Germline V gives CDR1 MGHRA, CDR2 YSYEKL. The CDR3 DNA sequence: TGCGCCAGCAGCCAAGAAAGCGGGAGGAACACCGGGGAGCTGTTTTTT. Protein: CASSQESGRNTGELFF.

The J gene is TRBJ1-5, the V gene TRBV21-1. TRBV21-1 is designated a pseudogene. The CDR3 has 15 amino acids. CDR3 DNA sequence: TGTGCCAGCACTCGAGGTCTTCATGGGTATCAGCCCCAGCATTTT. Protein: CASTRGLHGYQPQHF.

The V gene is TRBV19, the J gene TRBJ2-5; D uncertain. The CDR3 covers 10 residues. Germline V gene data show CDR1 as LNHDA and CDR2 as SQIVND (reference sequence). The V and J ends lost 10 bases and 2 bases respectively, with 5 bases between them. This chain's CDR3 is CATQQETQYF. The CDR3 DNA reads TGTGCCACCCAACAAGAGACCCAGTACTTC.

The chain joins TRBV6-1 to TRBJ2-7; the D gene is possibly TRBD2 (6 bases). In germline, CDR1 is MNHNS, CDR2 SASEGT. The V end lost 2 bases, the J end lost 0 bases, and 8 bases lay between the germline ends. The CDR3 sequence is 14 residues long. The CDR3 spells CASSESGDSYEQYF. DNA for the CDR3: TGTGCCAGCAGTGAATCGGGGGACTCCTACGAGCAGTACTTC.